Listed here is a single TCR beta chain. What antigen it recognizes has not been identified. Per-base quality was not reported, and no clone a single base away is much larger than it. Within the sample, other DNA sequences also encode this same CDR3. The entry originates in a study of blood T cell repertoires in COVID-19 (dated by TCRdb to about 2020). General notes on the study: Samples covering the acute and convalescent phases of COVID-19 were provided by collaborators in the United States, Italy and Spain. Sample metadata almost always included a de-identified subject ID, COVID-19 status, age in years and sex. The material from the prospective study consisted of cDNA or gDNA derived from T cells, B-cell-depleted T cells, or PBMCs. The repertoires were made available in a free public database intended to serve as a resource for research on the immune response to SARS-CoV-2. Samples came from the ongoing ImmuneRACE study (first 160 participants) plus 1,254 subjects from 6 global collaborators. Deeply sampled blood TCRbeta repertoires from subjects exposed to, actively infected with, or recovered from COVID-19 were included in the dataset. Where available, HLA class I and class II types were taken from metadata supplied by the sample provider and were not determined by assay-based typing.

A second Seattle source provided samples from volunteer blood donors who had recovered from COVID-19. The collaborating institutions used their own protocols to collect whole blood in K2EDTA tubes. For TCRbeta analysis, collaborator samples were shipped as frozen whole blood, as isolated PBMCs, or as DNA extracted from either sample type. The germline V gene (reference sequence) sets CDR1 to MNHEY and CDR2 to SMNVEV. Reading from cysteine to phenylalanine, the CDR3 counts 13 amino acids. Only the CDR3 DNA is retained, 39 bases long and in frame from the first base. V loses 5 bases, J loses 1 base, and the germline ends lie 9 bases apart. TCRbeta CDR3 regions were amplified from genomic DNA by means of the immunoSEQ Assay, a bias-controlled multiplex PCR. In the authors' own workflow: The number of nucleated cells in each sample was estimated by amplification of reference gene primers within the assay. Sequence reads were collapsed and filtered to measure the absolute abundance of every unique TCRbeta CDR3 rearrangement. For each sample, productive Simpson clonality was calculated as the square root of Simpson's diversity index over productive rearrangements. TCRdb stores this immuneACCESS table with in-frame sequences only. Part of the clones is absent; in the studies checked, under half of the shortfall reflects unresolved V genes, and no reason is known for the rest. That table supplies the V and J calls and clone size; D and trimming were determined from the DNA. For this sample the table gives over 200,000 clones, of which about nine tenths were detected only once. The ten largest make up around 6% of the sample.

Overall study outcomes, separate from this receptor: Clinical and demographic metadata were provided uncurated, with the amount varying by source and participant.

The origin of this receptor is a man in his 60s who had recovered from COVID-19. The sequencing sample was made of peripheral blood. The rearranged chain carries TRBV27 and TRBJ2-7, with a tentative D gene TRBD2 over 6 matching bases. The DNA sequence is TGTGCCAGCAGTCTACGGGAGTCCTACGAGCAGTACTTC. It codes for CASSLRESYEQYF.